The clone carrying this TCR beta chain showed up just once. These data originate in a study of blood T cell repertoires in COVID-19. Across the study: COVID-19 samples from acute and convalescent phases originated in the United States, Italy and Spain. T cells, B-cell-depleted T cells, or PBMCs provided the cDNA or gDNA that served as material.

Generated by immunoSEQ multiplex PCR, the TCRdb table keeps only in-frame clones and is missing some. The sample has around 360,000 clones; 87% are singletons. Clinical histories supplied by participants themselves formed the basis of cohort assignment. CDR3 length: 21 amino acids. The material sequenced was PBMCs or T cells enriched from blood (not recorded which). V is TRBV21-1 and J is TRBJ2-6; the D call TRBD2 from the table was never checked on the DNA. TRBV21-1 is termed a pseudogene. The receptor was isolated from a woman in her 30s who had recovered from COVID-19. This CDR3 reads CASSKNRTSGSESPGANVLTF. As DNA, the CDR3 is TGTGCCAGCAGCAAAAATCGGACTAGCGGGAGCGAGTCCCCTGGGGCCAACGTCCTGACTTTC.